These T cell receptor beta chains were read from a single sample in a study of shared clonotypes between healthy human individuals. Generated by immunoSEQ multiplex PCR, the TCRdb table keeps only in-frame clones and is missing some. The table has around 980,000 clones, about 80% seen once. Sample: memory CD4+ T cells from PBMCs. Every receptor here comes from a man between 18 and 35 years old in good health. Some clones in this sample may be carry-over from other donors' samples. Each CDR3 is given with its conserved first and last residue. Each record gives: CDR3 DNA, CDR3 protein, CDR3 length, V gene, J gene, clone size, D gene. D genes are given only for firm matches. Not every row has a clone size; where given, it reads once, few, many or a size class.

CDR3 DNA: TGTGCCAGCAGCAAAGCCGACAGTATCGTCTATGGCTACACCTTC
CDR3 protein: CASSKADSIVYGYTF
CDR3 length: 15
V gene: TRBV4-2
J gene: TRBJ1-2
clone size: few
D gene: .

CDR3 DNA: TGTGCCAGCAGCCCCCCCGGGCGGCTTAGCACAGATACGCAGTATTTT
CDR3 protein: CASSPPGRLSTDTQYF
CDR3 length: 16
V gene: TRBV4-2
J gene: TRBJ2-3
clone size: .
D gene: .

CDR3 DNA: TGTGCCAGCAGCCAACAGGTTTATCACGGCTACACCTTC
CDR3 protein: CASSQQVYHGYTF
CDR3 length: 13
V gene: TRBV28
J gene: TRBJ1-2
clone size: .
D gene: .

CDR3 DNA: TGTGGCTCGGGACTGGACTCTGGGGCCAACGTCCTGACTTTC
CDR3 protein: CGSGLDSGANVLTF
CDR3 length: 14
V gene: TRBV7-2
J gene: TRBJ2-6
clone size: .
D gene: .

CDR3 DNA: TGTGCCATCAGTGTAGGGCGGGAGCGGGCAGATACGCAGTATTTT
CDR3 protein: CAISVGRERADTQYF
CDR3 length: 15
V gene: TRBV10-3
J gene: TRBJ2-3
clone size: .
D gene: TRBD2

CDR3 DNA: TGCAGCGTTGCCAGGACTTATGGCTACACCTTC
CDR3 protein: CSVARTYGYTF
CDR3 length: 11
V gene: TRBV29-1
J gene: TRBJ1-2
clone size: .
D gene: .

CDR3 DNA: TGCGCCAGCAGCTTGGCTACTAGTCTCGACACAGATACGCAGTATTTT
CDR3 protein: CASSLATSLDTDTQYF
CDR3 length: 16
V gene: TRBV5-1
J gene: TRBJ2-3
clone size: .
D gene: .

CDR3 DNA: TGCGCCAGCAGCCAAGTGGCCAGGCGGACCGGGGAGCTGTTTTTT
CDR3 protein: CASSQVARRTGELFF
CDR3 length: 15
V gene: TRBV4-1
J gene: TRBJ2-2
clone size: .
D gene: .

CDR3 DNA: TGCGCCAGCAGCATAGGGACTAGCCGGCTCTATGAGCAGTTCTTC
CDR3 protein: CASSIGTSRLYEQFF
CDR3 length: 15
V gene: TRBV5-1
J gene: TRBJ2-1
clone size: .
D gene: TRBD2

CDR3 DNA: TGTGCCAGCAGAACCGGGACAGGGGGAAGAGAGACCCAGTACTTC
CDR3 protein: CASRTGTGGRETQYF
CDR3 length: 15
V gene: TRBV2
J gene: TRBJ2-5
clone size: .
D gene: TRBD1

CDR3 DNA: TGTGCCAGTAGTATCTCAGCGTACAATGAGCAGTTCTTC
CDR3 protein: CASSISAYNEQFF
CDR3 length: 13
V gene: TRBV19
J gene: TRBJ2-1
clone size: once
D gene: .

CDR3 DNA: TGTGCCAGTAGGCCACAGGGGGTAAGAGATACGCAGTATTTT
CDR3 protein: CASRPQGVRDTQYF
CDR3 length: 14
V gene: TRBV19
J gene: TRBJ2-3
clone size: .
D gene: TRBD1

CDR3 DNA: TGTGCCAGCAGCGTTTCGTGGGGCGGGAGGAACTTTCTCGAGCAGTACTTC
CDR3 protein: CASSVSWGGRNFLEQYF
CDR3 length: 17
V gene: TRBV9
J gene: TRBJ2-7
clone size: few
D gene: TRBD2

CDR3 DNA: TGCGCCAGCAGCTTGGACAGGGGAAACAATGAGCAGTTCTTC
CDR3 protein: CASSLDRGNNEQFF
CDR3 length: 14
V gene: TRBV5-1
J gene: TRBJ2-1
clone size: .
D gene: TRBD1

CDR3 DNA: TGTGCCAGCAGTGATTTCAGGACGCAGTATTTT
CDR3 protein: CASSDFRTQYF
CDR3 length: 11
V gene: TRBV6-1
J gene: TRBJ2-3
clone size: many
D gene: .

CDR3 DNA: TGTGCCAGCAGCTCTCAGCCTTCTAGCACAGATACGCAGTATTTT
CDR3 protein: CASSSQPSSTDTQYF
CDR3 length: 15
V gene: TRBV7-3
J gene: TRBJ2-3
clone size: .
D gene: .

CDR3 DNA: TGTGCCAGCAGTCACCGGTTAGGGGCGATGAACACTGAAGCTTTCTTT
CDR3 protein: CASSHRLGAMNTEAFF
CDR3 length: 16
V gene: TRBV28
J gene: TRBJ1-1
clone size: .
D gene: .

CDR3 DNA: TGTGCCAGCTCGAATTCGCAGGGGTTCGGCTATGGCTACACCTTC
CDR3 protein: CASSNSQGFGYGYTF
CDR3 length: 15
V gene: TRBV18
J gene: TRBJ1-2
clone size: .
D gene: .

CDR3 DNA: TGCGCCAGCAGCCCTGACAGCCAAGAGACCCAGTACTTC
CDR3 protein: CASSPDSQETQYF
CDR3 length: 13
V gene: TRBV5-1
J gene: TRBJ2-5
clone size: .
D gene: .

CDR3 DNA: TGTGCCAGCAGCCCCATCGCGGGAGGGCTGCGGGAGCAGTACTTC
CDR3 protein: CASSPIAGGLREQYF
CDR3 length: 15
V gene: TRBV7-2
J gene: TRBJ2-7
clone size: .
D gene: TRBD2

CDR3 DNA: TGTGCCAGCAGCTTGCAATGGAATCAGCCCCAGCATTTT
CDR3 protein: CASSLQWNQPQHF
CDR3 length: 13
V gene: TRBV7-9
J gene: TRBJ1-5
clone size: few
D gene: .

CDR3 DNA: TGTGCCAGCAACCTGGGAGGGGCAGGGGATATCTATGGCTACACCTTC
CDR3 protein: CASNLGGAGDIYGYTF
CDR3 length: 16
V gene: TRBV6-6
J gene: TRBJ1-2
clone size: .
D gene: .

CDR3 DNA: TGTGCCAGCAGTGAAGACCTCCTAGCGGGAGGGAGCTCCTACGAGCAGTACTTC
CDR3 protein: CASSEDLLAGGSSYEQYF
CDR3 length: 18
V gene: TRBV2
J gene: TRBJ2-7
clone size: .
D gene: TRBD2

CDR3 DNA: TGTGCCAGCAGTCCGCCATATGACCTAGGTGGAGGCAAAAACATTCAGTACTTC
CDR3 protein: CASSPPYDLGGGKNIQYF
CDR3 length: 18
V gene: TRBV28
J gene: TRBJ2-4
clone size: once
D gene: .

CDR3 DNA: TGTGCCAGCAAAGGGGGTGAAAAACTGTTTTTT
CDR3 protein: CASKGGEKLFF
CDR3 length: 11
V gene: TRBV28
J gene: TRBJ1-4
clone size: .
D gene: .

CDR3 DNA: TGTGCCAGCAGCGTAGGAGTTAGCCGCTTCGGAGATACGCAGTATTTT
CDR3 protein: CASSVGVSRFGDTQYF
CDR3 length: 16
V gene: TRBV9
J gene: TRBJ2-3
clone size: many
D gene: .

CDR3 DNA: TGTGCCAGCAGCCCGGTAGCGGGACCACAAGAGACCCAGTACTTC
CDR3 protein: CASSPVAGPQETQYF
CDR3 length: 15
V gene: TRBV5-4
J gene: TRBJ2-5
clone size: .
D gene: TRBD2

CDR3 DNA: TGTGCCAGCCTTCTTGGACGTCTGAACACCGGGGAGCTGTTTTTT
CDR3 protein: CASLLGRLNTGELFF
CDR3 length: 15
V gene: TRBV2
J gene: TRBJ2-2
clone size: .
D gene: .

CDR3 DNA: TGTGCCAGCAGCTTAGCCAGTAGCGGAAAGGGCTTAGATACGCAGTATTTT
CDR3 protein: CASSLASSGKGLDTQYF
CDR3 length: 17
V gene: TRBV7-2
J gene: TRBJ2-3
clone size: few
D gene: .

CDR3 DNA: TGTGCCAGCTCACCACCGAGTAGGAACAATGAGCAGTTCTTC
CDR3 protein: CASSPPSRNNEQFF
CDR3 length: 14
V gene: TRBV18
J gene: TRBJ2-1
clone size: .
D gene: .

CDR3 DNA: TGTGCCAGCAGCTCGCTAGCGGGAGGGCCGGCCGGGGAGCTGTTTTTT
CDR3 protein: CASSSLAGGPAGELFF
CDR3 length: 16
V gene: TRBV5-4
J gene: TRBJ2-2
clone size: few
D gene: TRBD2

CDR3 DNA: TGTGCCAGCAGCCCCCCCCCAGGGGACTACGAGCAGTACTTC
CDR3 protein: CASSPPPGDYEQYF
CDR3 length: 14
V gene: TRBV7-9
J gene: TRBJ2-7
clone size: .
D gene: .

CDR3 DNA: TGTGCCAGCAGTTTAGAACTAGCGGCTTCCTACGAGCAGTACTTC
CDR3 protein: CASSLELAASYEQYF
CDR3 length: 15
V gene: TRBV27
J gene: TRBJ2-7
clone size: .
D gene: TRBD2

CDR3 DNA: TGTGCCAGCAGTGGAGGGTTGGGTTACAATGAGCAGTTCTTC
CDR3 protein: CASSGGLGYNEQFF
CDR3 length: 14
V gene: TRBV28
J gene: TRBJ2-1
clone size: .
D gene: .

CDR3 DNA: TGCGCCAGCAGCTTGGCCGCAGGGGCAGATACGCAGTATTTT
CDR3 protein: CASSLAAGADTQYF
CDR3 length: 14
V gene: TRBV5-1
J gene: TRBJ2-3
clone size: .
D gene: .

CDR3 DNA: TGTGCCAGCAGCGTAGCGGCTAGCGGGAGGTGGAGCACCGGGGAGCTGTTTTTT
CDR3 protein: CASSVAASGRWSTGELFF
CDR3 length: 18
V gene: TRBV9
J gene: TRBJ2-2
clone size: .
D gene: TRBD2

CDR3 DNA: TGTGCCAGCAGTTCCGAGAACTACAATGAGCAGTTCTTC
CDR3 protein: CASSSENYNEQFF
CDR3 length: 13
V gene: TRBV28
J gene: TRBJ2-1
clone size: .
D gene: .

CDR3 DNA: TGCGCCAGCAGCTTCACAGGGGGCTCGACTGAAGCTTTCTTT
CDR3 protein: CASSFTGGSTEAFF
CDR3 length: 14
V gene: TRBV5-1
J gene: TRBJ1-1
clone size: .
D gene: TRBD1

CDR3 DNA: TGTGCCAGCAGCCCAGCGGGGGGCCGTAGCAATCAGCCCCAGCATTTT
CDR3 protein: CASSPAGGRSNQPQHF
CDR3 length: 16
V gene: TRBV7-2
J gene: TRBJ1-5
clone size: .
D gene: .

CDR3 DNA: TGTGCCATCGGGGGTGGAATCACAGATACGCAGTATTTC
CDR3 protein: CAIGGGITDTQYF
CDR3 length: 13
V gene: TRBV10-3
J gene: TRBJ2-3
clone size: .
D gene: .

CDR3 DNA: TGTGCCAGCAGCCAGCAAGGGGTTAGCTCCTACAATGAGCAGTTCTTC
CDR3 protein: CASSQQGVSSYNEQFF
CDR3 length: 16
V gene: TRBV28
J gene: TRBJ2-1
clone size: .
D gene: .

CDR3 DNA: TGTGCCAGCAGCTATCTCGGGACGAACACCGGGGAGCTGTTTTTT
CDR3 protein: CASSYLGTNTGELFF
CDR3 length: 15
V gene: TRBV5-6
J gene: TRBJ2-2
clone size: .
D gene: .

CDR3 DNA: TGTGCCAGCAGCGTCACAGGGGCAGCTAACTATGGCTACACCTTC
CDR3 protein: CASSVTGAANYGYTF
CDR3 length: 15
V gene: TRBV5-4
J gene: TRBJ1-2
clone size: .
D gene: TRBD1

CDR3 DNA: TGTGCCAGCAGCTTAGCCCTCGGACAGGGGGTTTTCAATGAGCAGTTCTTC
CDR3 protein: CASSLALGQGVFNEQFF
CDR3 length: 17
V gene: TRBV7-2
J gene: TRBJ2-1
clone size: few
D gene: TRBD1

CDR3 DNA: TGTGCCAGTAGGACGATAAGAATAAATCAGCCCCAGCATTTT
CDR3 protein: CASRTIRINQPQHF
CDR3 length: 14
V gene: TRBV28
J gene: TRBJ1-5
clone size: .
D gene: .

CDR3 DNA: TGCGCCAGCAGCCCGAGGGCTAGCGGCCAGAACACCGGGGAGCTGTTTTTT
CDR3 protein: CASSPRASGQNTGELFF
CDR3 length: 17
V gene: TRBV5-1
J gene: TRBJ2-2
clone size: .
D gene: TRBD2

CDR3 DNA: TGTGCCAGCAGCCCCGGGACTAACCTGGGCCTGGCGTACAATGAGCAGTTCTTC
CDR3 protein: CASSPGTNLGLAYNEQFF
CDR3 length: 18
V gene: TRBV5-6
J gene: TRBJ2-1
clone size: once
D gene: TRBD2

CDR3 DNA: TGTGCCAGCAGTTTATTGGCAGGGGGCCTTATCGGAACTGAAGCTTTCTTT
CDR3 protein: CASSLLAGGLIGTEAFF
CDR3 length: 17
V gene: TRBV28
J gene: TRBJ1-1
clone size: .
D gene: TRBD1

CDR3 DNA: TGTGCCAGCAGTCCTCGGGGCTCCGTCACAGATACGCAGTATTTT
CDR3 protein: CASSPRGSVTDTQYF
CDR3 length: 15
V gene: TRBV6-6
J gene: TRBJ2-3
clone size: .
D gene: .

CDR3 DNA: TGTGCCAGCAAGCAGGGCGGGGAGCCCCAGCATTTT
CDR3 protein: CASKQGGEPQHF
CDR3 length: 12
V gene: TRBV28
J gene: TRBJ1-5
clone size: .
D gene: .

CDR3 DNA: TGCGCCAGCAGCTATAGCGGGAGGTCCGGAGATACGCAGTATTTT
CDR3 protein: CASSYSGRSGDTQYF
CDR3 length: 15
V gene: TRBV5-1
J gene: TRBJ2-3
clone size: once
D gene: TRBD2

CDR3 DNA: TGTGCCAGCATGGCGGGAGGGCGGAATGAGCAGTTCTTC
CDR3 protein: CASMAGGRNEQFF
CDR3 length: 13
V gene: TRBV5-4
J gene: TRBJ2-1
clone size: .
D gene: TRBD2

CDR3 DNA: TGTGCCAGCAGCACACAGGGGGCCCGGGAGACCCAGTACTTC
CDR3 protein: CASSTQGARETQYF
CDR3 length: 14
V gene: TRBV7-3
J gene: TRBJ2-5
clone size: .
D gene: TRBD1

CDR3 DNA: TGTGCCAGCTCGAGGACAGGGAATGAAGAGACCCAGTACTTC
CDR3 protein: CASSRTGNEETQYF
CDR3 length: 14
V gene: TRBV18
J gene: TRBJ2-5
clone size: .
D gene: TRBD1